A selection of T cell receptor beta chains follows, all from one sample in a study of T-cell reconstitution after alpha-beta-depleted transplantation in children. TCRdb analysed the PCR reads with MiXCR anew, one entry per CDR3 protein. The table has roughly 200,000 distinct CDR3 sequences, 8% to 10% seen once. The specimen comprised PBMCs from the stem cell graft donor, sampled from the stem cell graft. The receptors stem from a human donor who donated a stem cell graft to a child with acute lymphoblastic leukemia. CDR3s include the opening cysteine and the closing phenylalanine or tryptophan. D genes are given only for firm matches. Clone size is shown for a subset of rows, as once, few, many or a class of expanded clone.

CDR3 length	D gene	V gene	J gene	clone size	CDR3 DNA	CDR3 protein
14	-	TRBV29-1	TRBJ2-7	many	TGCAGCGTTGAGAGCGCAGGTTTGAGCTACGAGCAGTACTTC	CSVESAGLSYEQYF
17	-	TRBV20-1	TRBJ2-2	few	TGCAGTGCTAGAGATCTTCGGAGGACCGCGAACACCGGGGAGCTGTTTTTT	CSARDLRRTANTGELFF
12	-	TRBV6-6	TRBJ2-1	many	TGTGCCAGCAGTTACGCAGGGGATGAGCAGTTCTTC	CASSYAGDEQFF
15	-	TRBV5-1	TRBJ2-7	many	TGCGCCAGCAGCCCCTTGGCCGGTGTCTCCTACGAGCAGTACTTC	CASSPLAGVSYEQYF
19	TRBD2	TRBV6-5	TRBJ2-7	many	TGTGCCAGCAGTTACGGTGGGACTAGCGGGGGCCATCACTCCTACGAGCAGTACTTC	CASSYGGTSGGHHSYEQYF
11	-	TRBV7-8	TRBJ1-1	few	TGTGCCAGCTTGAGAGGCCCTGAAGCTTTCTTT	CASLRGPEAFF
15	TRBD1	TRBV4-1	TRBJ1-2	few	TGCGCCAGCAGTCCCGGCCTCGGACAGGGTTACTGGTACACCTTC	CASSPGLGQGYWYTF
14	TRBD1	TRBV6-1	TRBJ1-2	few	TGTGCCAGCAGAAAACCAGGGGGCGACTATGGCTACACCTTC	CASRKPGGDYGYTF
13	-	TRBV6-6	TRBJ2-7	-	TGTGCCAGCACGGGCAGTGAAACCTACGAGCAGTACTTC	CASTGSETYEQYF
15	-	TRBV6-1	TRBJ2-3	-	TGTGCCAGCAGTGAGGGGGGTAAGAGCACAGATACGCAGTATTTT	CASSEGGKSTDTQYF
17	TRBD2	TRBV4-1	TRBJ2-3	-	TGCGCCAGCAGCCAAGAAGGATCGGGGAGGGTTACAGATACGCAGTATTTT	CASSQEGSGRVTDTQYF
14	TRBD1	TRBV5-4	TRBJ1-5	-	TGTGCCAGCAGCTACGGACAGGGCAATCAGCCCCAGCATTTT	CASSYGQGNQPQHF
12	-	TRBV28	TRBJ2-1	many	TGTGCCAGCAGCGGGGATCGCGATGAGCAGTTCTTC	CASSGDRDEQFF
14	-	TRBV7-7	TRBJ2-3	many	TGTGCCAGCAGCTTAGACATAGGCACAGATACGCAGTATTTT	CASSLDIGTDTQYF
13	-	TRBV29-1	TRBJ2-1	many	TGCAGCGTTGATCCCATCCAAGGCAATGAGCAGTTCTTC	CSVDPIQGNEQFF
16	TRBD1	TRBV27	TRBJ2-1	many	TGTGCCAGCAGCCGCCTTTTTCGAGGGACAGGGGATGAGCAGTTCTTC	CASSRLFRGTGDEQFF
13	TRBD1	TRBV12-3/TRBV12-4	TRBJ2-7	-	TGTGCCAGCAGTGGACAGGGATACTACGAGCAGTACTTC	CASSGQGYYEQYF
15	-	TRBV5-1	TRBJ2-7	few	TGCGCCAGCAGCTTGGCGTCCACTTCTTCCTACGAGCAGTACTTC	CASSLASTSSYEQYF
10	-	TRBV29-1	TRBJ2-7	many	TGCAGCGCCCAAAATTACGAGCAGTACTTC	CSAQNYEQYF
18	TRBD1	TRBV20-1	TRBJ2-1	many	TGCAGTGCTCCCGCGGACAGGGGGGACATGGGGTCCTACAATGAGCAGTTCTTC	CSAPADRGDMGSYNEQFF
15	-	TRBV2	TRBJ1-4	many	TGTGCCAGCAGTGAACTTTTAGGGAAGGCTGAAAAACTGTTTTTT	CASSELLGKAEKLFF
16	-	TRBV4-2	TRBJ1-4	-	TGTGCCAGCAGCCCTCAGTCGGGCGGAAATAATGAAAAACTGTTTTTT	CASSPQSGGNNEKLFF
14	-	TRBV20-1	TRBJ2-7	-	TGCGGTGCTATAGGGTGGGGTGCCGAATACGAGCAGTACTTC	CGAIGWGAEYEQYF
15	-	TRBV7-8	TRBJ1-1	-	TGTGCCAGCAGCCCTCGAATGGGGGGATACACTGAAGCTTTCTTT	CASSPRMGGYTEAFF
13	-	TRBV20-1	TRBJ2-1	many	TGCAGTGCTAGTCAAGACGCAAGTAATGAGCAGTTCTTC	CSASQDASNEQFF
14	-	TRBV5-6	TRBJ1-3	few	TGTGCCAGCAGCTCAGGCCGCTCTGGAAACACCATATATTTT	CASSSGRSGNTIYF
17	TRBD2	TRBV5-6	TRBJ2-3	-	TGTGCCAGCAGCAGTTCGGGGGGGGGATATAGCACAGATACGCAGTATTTT	CASSSSGGGYSTDTQYF
14	-	TRBV18	TRBJ2-2	few	TGTGCCAGCTCACCACCGAACCCCACCGGGGAGCTGTTTTTT	CASSPPNPTGELFF
13	-	TRBV5-5	TRBJ2-1	-	TGTGCCAGCAGCTTTAGGGTCAGAGGTGAGCAGTTCTTC	CASSFRVRGEQFF
14	-	TRBV27	TRBJ2-7	few	TGTGCCAGCAGTTTAGCCAGGAGGCACTACGAGCAGTACTTC	CASSLARRHYEQYF
15	-	TRBV20-1	TRBJ1-1	-	TGCAGTGCTAGCGACACGGGGGGGGTGAGGGCTGAAGCTTTCTTT	CSASDTGGVRAEAFF
15	-	TRBV5-1	TRBJ1-4	-	TGCGCCAGCAGCTTGGTTGGAGACACTAATGAAAAACTGTTTTTT	CASSLVGDTNEKLFF
13	-	TRBV6-1	TRBJ1-1	few	TGTGCCAGCAGTATAACAGGGTTCACTGAAGCTTTCTTT	CASSITGFTEAFF
15	-	TRBV16	TRBJ2-5	-	TGTGCCAGCAGCCAATCCGGTACAGCCGGGGAGACCCAGTACTTC	CASSQSGTAGETQYF
17	TRBD2	TRBV5-1	TRBJ2-3	many	TGCGCCAGCAGCTTGAGGACTAGCGGGGGGGCCGCAGATACGCAGTATTTT	CASSLRTSGGAADTQYF
13	-	TRBV10-3	TRBJ1-5	-	TGTGCCTCGGCAGGGGAAGGGAATCAGCCCCAGCATTTT	CASAGEGNQPQHF
16	TRBD1	TRBV5-1	TRBJ1-1	-	TGCGCCAGCAGCTTGGCCGGGACAGGGGGCTCCACTGAAGCTTTCTTT	CASSLAGTGGSTEAFF
12	-	TRBV2	TRBJ2-3	-	TGTGCCAGCGCGGACAGCACAGATACGCAGTATTTT	CASADSTDTQYF
13	-	TRBV25-1	TRBJ1-2	many	TGTGCCAGCAGTCCGACCCAAAACTATGGCTACACCTTC	CASSPTQNYGYTF
13	-	TRBV24-1	TRBJ1-1	few	TGTGCCACCAGTGAAGACTGGAGCACTGAAGCTTTCTTT	CATSEDWSTEAFF
15	-	TRBV7-9	TRBJ2-5	-	TGTGCCAGCAGCTTAGACATCCGGCCCAGGGGGACCCAGTACTTC	CASSLDIRPRGTQYF
16	-	TRBV5-1	TRBJ1-6	-	TGCGCCAGCAGCTTGGCGGGGGACCCAAGTAATTCACCCCTCCACTTT	CASSLAGDPSNSPLHF
12	TRBD1	TRBV10-3	TRBJ2-7	-	TGTGCCAACGGTAGACAGGGTTACGAGCAGTACTTC	CANGRQGYEQYF
18	TRBD1	TRBV12-3/TRBV12-4	TRBJ1-4	few	TGTGCCAGCAGTCGGGACAGGGGCTCCGGGGAGGGGGTTGAAAAACTGTTTTTT	CASSRDRGSGEGVEKLFF
13	-	TRBV29-1	TRBJ1-3	-	TGCAGCGTCGATGACAGCTCTGGAAACACCATATATTTT	CSVDDSSGNTIYF
15	-	TRBV3-1	TRBJ1-6	many	TGTGCCAGCAGCCAAGATCGCGGTCGGGAGTCACCCCTCCACTTT	CASSQDRGRESPLHF
14	-	TRBV6-1	TRBJ2-3	many	TGTGCCAGCAGTGCTAGTACGAGGCCAGATACGCAGTATTTT	CASSASTRPDTQYF
13	-	TRBV12-3/TRBV12-4	TRBJ2-7	many	TGTGCCAGCGCCCTTCCGACCTCCTACGAGCAGTACTTC	CASALPTSYEQYF
16	TRBD1	TRBV11-2	TRBJ2-5	-	TGTGCCAGCAGCTTAGGCGGGACAGGGGTCCAAGAGACCCAGTACTTC	CASSLGGTGVQETQYF
16	-	TRBV10-2	TRBJ2-3	few	TGCGCCAGCAGTGAGTCGAGAGGGTTAGGTGCAGATACGCAGTATTTT	CASSESRGLGADTQYF
13	-	TRBV6-6	TRBJ2-1	-	TGTGCCAGCACTCAGACAGGAATTAATGAGCAGTTCTTC	CASTQTGINEQFF